A single sample gave rise to the 25 T cell receptor beta chains below, sequenced in a study of early T cells in non-severe SARS-CoV-2 infection. TCRdb used MiXCR to reprocess the 5' RACE reads, holding one entry per CDR3 protein. Of about 22,000 distinct CDR3 sequences detected, over 4% appear once; the ten largest clones hold 7.5% to 10%. Sequenced sample: whole blood. Every receptor here comes from an adult who was a healthcare worker with PCR-confirmed SARS-CoV-2 infection or an uninfected control (not recorded which).

This clonotype was seen ten or more times. V and J are TRBV6-1 and TRBJ1-5; possibly TRBD1 for D (6 bases). Germline CDR1 reads MNHNS; CDR2 reads SASEGT. The CDR3 loop spans 13 amino acids. Deletions cut 5 bases from V and 7 bases from J, with 12 bases between. The CDR3 DNA reads TGTGCCAGCAGTAACAGGGAGGAACAGCCCCAGCATTTT. Its protein is CASSNREEQPQHF.

This clonotype was seen only a few times. The rearrangement uses TRBV29-1 and TRBJ1-4; D not resolved. This CDR3 contains 13 residues. Trimming took off 1 base at V and 8 bases at J, with 11 bases between the two ends. Germline V gene sequence: CDR1 SQVTM, CDR2 ANQGSEA. CDR3 sequence: CSVEGEVREKLFF. Here the CDR3 DNA reads TGCAGCGTTGAAGGCGAGGTCCGGGAAAAACTGTTTTTT.

Many counts were recorded for this clonotype. CDR3 sequence (DNA): TGCAGTGCTCGGCGGGGTCCCGGTACAGATACGCAGTATTTT. This encodes CSARRGPGTDTQYF. V is TRBV20-1 and J is TRBJ2-3, with D perhaps TRBD2 (6 bases). The CDR3 extends over 14 amino acids. Trimming took off 5 bases at V and 3 bases at J, with 15 bases between the two ends. Germline CDR1 reads DFQATT; CDR2 reads SNEGSKA (reference sequence).

This clonotype occurred a few times. The J gene is TRBJ2-7, the V gene TRBV19; possibly TRBD1 or TRBD2 for D (5 bases each). The CDR3 covers 13 residues. Germline V gene sequence: CDR1 LNHDA, CDR2 SQIVND (reference sequence). The V end lost 8 bases, the J end lost 4 bases, and 15 bases lay between the germline ends. The CDR3 region has the DNA TGTGCCAGTGCAATGGGGGAAACTTACGAGCAGTACTTC. Protein sequence: CASAMGETYEQYF.

This clonotype occurred many times. This chain links TRBV20-1 with TRBJ2-3, with 7 bases lining up with TRBD2. CDR1 DFQATT and CDR2 SNEGSKA come from the germline V gene (reference sequence). Losses at the gene ends were 5 bases for V and 1 base for J; bases not matched to a gene: 6. The CDR3 is 14 residues long. Here the CDR3 DNA reads TGCAGTGCTTTGAAGCGGGGAGGCACAGATACGCAGTATTTT. Translation gives CSALKRGGTDTQYF.

This rearrangement joins TRBV6-2 or TRBV6-3 to TRBJ2-7; D tentatively reads TRBD1 or TRBD2 (5 bases each). Germline lookup yields CDR1 MNHEY and CDR2 SVGEGT. This CDR3 spans 15 amino acids. Between the trimmed V and J ends, which lost 2 bases and 3 bases, there was a span of 14 bases. The CDR3 loop is CASSYGGRRSYEQYF. The CDR3 DNA follows: TGTGCCAGCAGTTACGGGGGAAGGCGGAGCTACGAGCAGTACTTC.

This clonotype was counted at least ten times. This chain connects TRBV2 to TRBJ2-3; TRBD2 is a possible D gene (6 bases). The V gene lost 5 bases and the J gene lost 6 bases, with 12 bases spanning the gap. CDR1 is SNHLY, CDR2 FYNNEI, per germline. The CDR3 spans 13 residues. The CDR3 loop reads CASSRLGADTQYF. CDR3 DNA: TGTGCCAGCAGTAGACTAGGAGCCGATACGCAGTATTTT. Filled out from reference TRBV2 and TRBJ2-3, the complete variable domain reads EPEVTQTPSHQVTQMGQEVILRCVPISNHLYFYWYRQILGQKVEFLVSFYNNEISEKSEIFDDQFSVERPDGSNFTLKIRSTKLEDSAMYFCASSRLGADTQYFGPGTRLTVL.

This clonotype came up many times. The V and J genes are TRBV3-1 and TRBJ1-2; D unresolved. The CDR3 consists of 12 residues. Germline V gives CDR1 LGHDT, CDR2 YNNKEL (reference sequence). Trimming stripped 0 bases from V and 7 bases from J, with 6 bases between. The chain's CDR3 is CASSQENRGYTF. CDR3 nucleotide sequence: TGTGCCAGCAGCCAAGAAAACCGTGGCTACACCTTC.

This clonotype has ten or more counts. CDR3 bases: TGCGCCAGCAGCTCGGCCGGGACAGGGGAGGAGACCCAGTACTTC. Translating gives CASSSAGTGEETQYF. J is TRBJ2-5 and V is TRBV5-1, with 10 bases identical to TRBD1. Germline V gene data show CDR1 as SGHRS and CDR2 as YFSETQ. The V segment lost 3 bases and the J segment 5 bases; nucleotides outside the gene matches: 7. The length of the CDR3 is 15 residues.

This clonotype was found many times. The chain couples TRBV7-9 to TRBJ2-3; 10 positions match TRBD2. V dropped 2 bases and J dropped 2; count of bases not matched to a gene: 4. The germline gives CDR1 SEHNR, CDR2 FQNEAQ (reference sequence). This CDR3 has 16 residues. This CDR3 reads CASSLRLAGDTDTQYF. In DNA form, the CDR3 reads TGTGCCAGCAGCTTACGGCTAGCGGGGGACACAGATACGCAGTATTTT.

In this sample, this clonotype turned up many times. The chain combines TRBV7-9 with TRBJ1-6; maybe TRBD1 (5 bases). The V end lost 5 bases, the J end lost 10 bases, and 18 bases lay between the germline ends. The CDR3 covers 15 residues. Germline V lookup: CDR1 SEHNR, CDR2 FQNEAQ (reference sequence). The CDR3 protein is CASSPRGGKESPLHF. CDR3 DNA sequence: TGTGCCAGCAGCCCCCGGGGGGGGAAGGAATCACCCCTCCACTTT. Full variable domain (remainder filled in from reference TRBV7-9 and TRBJ1-6): DTGVSQNPRHKITKRGQNVTFRCDPISEHNRLYWYRQTLGQGPEFLTYFQNEAQLEKSRLLSDRFSAERPKGSFSTLEIQRTEQGDSAMYLCASSPRGGKESPLHFGNGTRLTVT.

This clonotype was observed many times. The chain joins TRBV7-9 to TRBJ1-1, with D possibly being TRBD1 (5 bases). This CDR3 spans 13 amino acids. The V gene's germline CDR1 is SEHNR and CDR2 FQNEAQ (reference sequence). Trimming took 3 bases from V and 13 from J, leaving 18 bases between them. The CDR3 region has the DNA TGTGCCAGCAGCTTTGGGGCGAACTTGGAGAATTTCTTT. Protein: CASSFGANLENFF.

J is TRBJ2-2 and V is TRBV7-2; D gene uncertain. This CDR3 contains 12 residues. CDR1 and CDR2 from the germline V gene are SGHTA and FQGNSA. The V gene lost 3 bases and the J gene lost 5 bases, with 4 bases spanning the gap. CDR3 sequence reads: CASSFSTGELFF. CDR3 sequence (DNA): TGTGCCAGCAGCTTTAGTACCGGGGAGCTGTTTTTT.

This clonotype occurred many times. This rearrangement joins TRBV25-1 to TRBJ2-3; D unclear. V was clipped by 6 bases and J by 6 bases, with 10 bases between them. CDR3 length: 12 amino acids. CDR1 and CDR2 from the germline V gene are MGHDK and SYGVNS. The CDR3, as DNA: TGTGCCAGCAGAGGATCGTGGGATACGCAGTATTTT. Translation: CASRGSWDTQYF.

This clonotype was counted ten times or more. This chain connects TRBV3-1 to TRBJ2-1, with 10 positions matching TRBD2. Trimming at V came to 3 bases and at J to 7 bases, leaving 9 bases not matched to a gene. The CDR3 has 16 amino acids. Germline V CDR1 and CDR2: LGHDT, YNNKEL (reference sequence). The CDR3 bases are TGTGCCAGCAGCCAGTACATAGCGGGGGGAGGGAATGAGCAGTTCTTC. This codes for CASSQYIAGGGNEQFF.

Many counts were recorded for this clonotype. The rearrangement links TRBV7-2 to TRBJ2-2; D gene unclear. CDR1 SGHTA and CDR2 FQGNSA come from the germline V gene. The CDR3 extends over 14 amino acids. V was pared by 5 bases and J by 2 bases, with 9 bases between. CDR3 region: CASSLHSNTGELFF. The DNA for the CDR3 is TGTGCCAGCAGCCTCCACAGCAACACCGGGGAGCTGTTTTTT.

The chain links TRBV14 to TRBJ2-1; 10 bases match TRBD1. Germline V lookup: CDR1 SGHDN, CDR2 FVKESK. This CDR3 has 17 amino acids. The junction had 14 bases not matched to a gene; V was cut back by 3 bases and J by 9 bases. This chain's CDR3 is CASSHRQGATSAVEQFF. Written as DNA, the CDR3 is TGTGCCAGCAGCCACCGACAGGGGGCGACTTCAGCCGTTGAGCAGTTCTTC.

This clonotype occurred a few times. This chain connects TRBV5-1 to TRBJ2-3, with 11 positions matching TRBD2. Germline V lookup: CDR1 SGHRS, CDR2 YFSETQ. CDR3 length equals 18 residues. The junction had 11 bases not matched to a gene; V was cut back by 5 bases and J by 0 bases. The CDR3 bases are TGCGCCAGCAGTCCCGGGGGCCTAGCGGGGGGAAGCACAGATACGCAGTATTTT. Encoded protein: CASSPGGLAGGSTDTQYF.

This clonotype has ten or more counts. The rearrangement links TRBV29-1 to TRBJ2-1; 10 positions match TRBD2. J lost 2 bases, V lost 6 bases, and 4 bases had no gene match. There are 14 residues in the CDR3. Germline assignment: CDR1 SQVTM and CDR2 ANQGSEA. The CDR3 protein is CSVRAGGTYNEQFF. Written as DNA, the CDR3 is TGCAGCGTGAGAGCGGGGGGGACCTACAATGAGCAGTTCTTC.

This clonotype showed up many times. The chain carries TRBV6-5 and TRBJ2-1; 12 bases agree with TRBD2. Germline assignment: CDR1 MNHEY and CDR2 SVGAGI. Losses at the gene ends were 7 bases for V and 9 bases for J; bases not matched to a gene: 10. CDR3 length equals 15 residues. CDR3 loop: CASTALAGGPTEQFF. As DNA, the CDR3 is TGTGCCAGCACAGCCCTAGCGGGGGGGCCCACTGAGCAGTTCTTC.

The table lists this clonotype with many counts. The CDR3 reads CASSRPEKNTEAFF. The CDR3 DNA reads as TGTGCCAGTAGTCGGCCAGAAAAGAACACTGAAGCTTTCTTT. This chain links TRBV19 with TRBJ1-1; D unresolved. This CDR3 region has 14 residues. The V end lost 5 bases, the J end lost 1 base, and 11 bases lay between the germline ends. CDR1 is LNHDA and CDR2 is SQIVND in the germline V gene (reference sequence).

This clonotype was recorded many times. The chain has TRBV4-2 and TRBJ2-3; D could derive from TRBD1 or TRBD2 (7 bases each). Trimming cost V 1 base and J 4 bases, with 21 bases left between them. The CDR3 sequence is 18 residues long. Germline V gene data show CDR1 as LGHNA and CDR2 as YNFKEQ. Written as DNA, the CDR3 is TGTGCCAGCAGCCAAGGCAAGGGGGGGAGACAGGGTGCAGATACGCAGTATTTT. Its translation: CASSQGKGGRQGADTQYF.

This clonotype was detected many times. V is TRBV14 and J is TRBJ1-1; D remains unclear. V lost 0 bases, J lost 1 base, and 6 bases lay in between. Germline CDR1 is SGHDN and CDR2 is FVKESK. This CDR3 spans 14 amino acids. CDR3 sequence (DNA): TGTGCCAGCAGCCAAGAGGAGGCGAACACTGAAGCTTTCTTT. Residues: CASSQEEANTEAFF.

Ten or more counts support this clonotype. Its ends do not fully match the called genes, so a read error is possible. The V and J genes are TRBV20-1 and TRBJ2-7; 10 bases are a match to TRBD1. Germline loops: CDR1 DFQATT, CDR2 SNEGSKA (reference sequence). The CDR3 consists of 16 residues. CDR3 amino acids: CRARDGAGTGDDEQYF. Written as DNA, the CDR3 is TGCAGGGCTAGAGACGGCGCCGGGACAGGGGACGACGAGCAGTACTTC.

This chain joins TRBV27 and TRBJ2-7; possibly TRBD1 for D (5 bases). The V gene's germline CDR1 is MNHEY and CDR2 SMNVEV (reference sequence). The CDR3 covers 14 residues. The V gene lost 5 bases and the J gene lost 2 bases, with 13 bases spanning the gap. CDR3 loop: CASSQGVQTYEQYF. In DNA form, the CDR3 reads TGTGCCAGCAGTCAAGGGGTACAGACCTACGAGCAGTACTTC.